These T cell receptor beta chains were read from a single sample in a study of T cell responses to AZD1222 COVID-19 vaccine. TCRdb's table, derived via immunoSEQ multiplex PCR, lists solely in-frame clones and lacks some. Of 150,000 or so clones in the sample, roughly 80% were seen once. Sequencing used peripheral blood, obtained on day 0 of MenACWY control vaccination. Receptor source: an adult in good health. Both conserved end residues are part of each CDR3. A D gene is named only where the DNA matches it firmly.

v_gene	d_gene	j_gene	CDR3aa
TRBV7-6	NA	TRBJ1-4	CASSLGGLSIEKLFF
TRBV12-3/TRBV12-4	NA	TRBJ1-6	CASSYYANSPLHF
TRBV10-3	TRBD1	TRBJ1-1	CAISEEDRGNTEAFF
TRBV9	NA	TRBJ2-1	CASSVASDSSYNEQFF
TRBV5-6	TRBD1	TRBJ1-2	CASSSTGGADYGYTF
TRBV29-1	NA	TRBJ2-5	CSVEGDIQETQYF
TRBV12-3/TRBV12-4	NA	TRBJ2-1	CASSLARANEQFF
TRBV5-1	NA	TRBJ2-6	CASSYTFQISGANVLTF
TRBV18	TRBD2	TRBJ2-7	CASSPRLAGGHEQYF
TRBV5-8	TRBD1	TRBJ2-3	CASSLYPGTGKTDTQYF
TRBV10-1	TRBD1	TRBJ1-1	CASSAGTGGTNTEAFF
TRBV3-1/TRBV3-2	NA	TRBJ2-1	CASSRGGTELYNEQFF
TRBV19	NA	TRBJ1-3	CASSRQVSGNTIYF
TRBV5-1	NA	TRBJ2-1	CASSPGLYSYNEQFF
TRBV6-2/TRBV6-3	NA	TRBJ1-1	CASSYNLGRRNTEAFF
TRBV6-6	NA	TRBJ1-1	CASIWQRNTEAFF
TRBV7-6	TRBD1	TRBJ2-2	CASSLRQGKAGELFF
TRBV10-1	NA	TRBJ2-5	CASSESLEGGAGETQYF
TRBV9	NA	TRBJ1-2	CASSVGSISNYGYTF
TRBV14	NA	TRBJ2-7	CASSQDISPGYSYEQYF
TRBV7-3	TRBD1	TRBJ2-1	CASSPRTGLYNEQFF
TRBV25-1	TRBD1	TRBJ1-3	CASSPTGVPGNTIYF
TRBV29-1	TRBD2	TRBJ2-2	CSVTGLGNTGELFF
TRBV24-1	TRBD2	TRBJ2-1	CATSDRASGGNEQFF
TRBV30	NA	TRBJ2-5	CAWSPGAQETQYF
TRBV7-8	TRBD1	TRBJ1-5	CASSDRGLQPQHF
TRBV24-1	TRBD1	TRBJ2-3	CATSAYGQGVRNTDTQYF
TRBV3-1/TRBV3-2	NA	TRBJ2-7	CASSANRAYEQYF
TRBV2	TRBD1	TRBJ1-2	CASSEMIRAGGGGGYTF
TRBV4-1	NA	TRBJ2-2	CASSQDRGTGELFF
TRBV7-9	TRBD1	TRBJ1-2	CASSLEAGAQGHGYTF
TRBV6-5	NA	TRBJ1-5	CASSYGGFNQPQHF
TRBV19	TRBD1	TRBJ2-7	CASKGTGSYEQYF
TRBV7-3	NA	TRBJ2-7	CASSLDPGAHYEQYF
TRBV19	TRBD1	TRBJ1-6	CATSGQGNGSPLHF
TRBV7-6	TRBD2	TRBJ2-7	CASSSAPSGTYEQYF
TRBV3-1/TRBV3-2	NA	TRBJ1-1	CASSQVAWTKPNTEAFF
TRBV19	NA	TRBJ2-7	CASSPQVTYLYEQYF
TRBV7-9	TRBD2	TRBJ2-5	CASSFPGTSGETQYF
TRBV5-1	NA	TRBJ2-7	CASSLTPGASSYEQYF
TRBV5-5	NA	TRBJ2-3	CASSLVPGTDTQYF
TRBV23-1	TRBD1	TRBJ1-1	CASSQCLQEGGGSAFF